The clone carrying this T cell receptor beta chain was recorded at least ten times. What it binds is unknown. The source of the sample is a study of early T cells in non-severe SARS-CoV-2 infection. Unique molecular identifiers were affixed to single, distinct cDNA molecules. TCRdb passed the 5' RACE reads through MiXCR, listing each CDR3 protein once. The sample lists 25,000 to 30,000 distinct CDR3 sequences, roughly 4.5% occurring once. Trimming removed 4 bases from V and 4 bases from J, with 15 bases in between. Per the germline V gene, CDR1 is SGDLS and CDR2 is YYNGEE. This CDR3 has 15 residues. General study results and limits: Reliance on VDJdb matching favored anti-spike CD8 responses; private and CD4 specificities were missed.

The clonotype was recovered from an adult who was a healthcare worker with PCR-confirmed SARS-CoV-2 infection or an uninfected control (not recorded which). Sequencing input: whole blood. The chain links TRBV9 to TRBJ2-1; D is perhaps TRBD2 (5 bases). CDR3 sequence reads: CASSRASSPYNEQFF. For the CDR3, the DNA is TGTGCCAGCAGCCGAGCTAGCTCCCCGTACAATGAGCAGTTCTTC.